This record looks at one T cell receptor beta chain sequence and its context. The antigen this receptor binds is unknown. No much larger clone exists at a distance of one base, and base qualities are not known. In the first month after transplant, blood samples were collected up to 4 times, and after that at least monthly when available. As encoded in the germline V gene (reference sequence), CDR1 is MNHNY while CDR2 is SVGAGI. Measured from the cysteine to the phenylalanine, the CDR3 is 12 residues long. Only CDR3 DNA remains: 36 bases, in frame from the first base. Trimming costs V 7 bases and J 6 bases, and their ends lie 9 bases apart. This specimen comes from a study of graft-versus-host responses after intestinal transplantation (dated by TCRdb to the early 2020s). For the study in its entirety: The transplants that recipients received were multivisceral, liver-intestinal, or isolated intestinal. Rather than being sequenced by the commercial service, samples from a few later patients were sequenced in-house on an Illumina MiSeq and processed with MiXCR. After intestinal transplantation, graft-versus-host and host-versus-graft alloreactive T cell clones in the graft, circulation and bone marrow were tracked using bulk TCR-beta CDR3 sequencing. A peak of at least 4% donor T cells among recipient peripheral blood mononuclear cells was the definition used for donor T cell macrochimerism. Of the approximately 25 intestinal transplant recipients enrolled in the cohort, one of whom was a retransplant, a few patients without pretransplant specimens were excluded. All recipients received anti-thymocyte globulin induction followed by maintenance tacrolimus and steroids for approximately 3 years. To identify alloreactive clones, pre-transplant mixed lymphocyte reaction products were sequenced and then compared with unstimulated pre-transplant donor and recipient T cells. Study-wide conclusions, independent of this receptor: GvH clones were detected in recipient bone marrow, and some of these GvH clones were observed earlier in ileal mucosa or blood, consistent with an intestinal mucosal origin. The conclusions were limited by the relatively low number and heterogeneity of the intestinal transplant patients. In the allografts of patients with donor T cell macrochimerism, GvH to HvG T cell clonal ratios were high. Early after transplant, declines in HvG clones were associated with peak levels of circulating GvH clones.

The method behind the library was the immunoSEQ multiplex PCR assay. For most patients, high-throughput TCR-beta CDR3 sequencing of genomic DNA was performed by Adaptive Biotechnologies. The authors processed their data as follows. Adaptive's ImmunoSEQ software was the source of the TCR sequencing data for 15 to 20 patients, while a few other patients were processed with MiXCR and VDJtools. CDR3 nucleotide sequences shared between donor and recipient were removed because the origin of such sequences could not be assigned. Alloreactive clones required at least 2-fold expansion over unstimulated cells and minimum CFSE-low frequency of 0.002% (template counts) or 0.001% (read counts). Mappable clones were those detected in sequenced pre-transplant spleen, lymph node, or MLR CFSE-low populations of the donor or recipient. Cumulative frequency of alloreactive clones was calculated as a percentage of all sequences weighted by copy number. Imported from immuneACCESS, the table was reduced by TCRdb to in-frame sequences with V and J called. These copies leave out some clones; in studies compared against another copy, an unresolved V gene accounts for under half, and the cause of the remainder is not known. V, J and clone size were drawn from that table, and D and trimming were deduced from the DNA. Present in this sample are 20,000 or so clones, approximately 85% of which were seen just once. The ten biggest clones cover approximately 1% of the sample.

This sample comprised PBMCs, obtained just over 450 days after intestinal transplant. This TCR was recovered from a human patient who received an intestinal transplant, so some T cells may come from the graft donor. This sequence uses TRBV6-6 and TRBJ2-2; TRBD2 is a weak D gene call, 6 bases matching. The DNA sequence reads TGTGCCAGCAAACGCGGGGCCGGGGAGCTGTTTTTT. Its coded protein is CASKRGAGELFF.